The rows below give T cell receptor beta chains drawn from one sample of a study of T cell responses to AZD1222 COVID-19 vaccine. Profiling relied on immunoSEQ multiplex PCR, and the TCRdb table lists in-frame clones only, not all of them. Of some 110,000 clones listed, 92% are singletons. Specimen: peripheral blood, collected on day 0 of AZD1222 vaccination. The receptors here all came from an adult in good health. Each CDR3 is given with its conserved first and last residue. A D gene is named only where the DNA matches it firmly. A row's size may be missing; if present it is once, few, many or a size class.

V: TRBV18
J: TRBJ2-7
length: 16
D: TRBD1
size: .
DNA: TGTGCCAGCTCACCACGGGTGACAGGGGGGTCCTACGAGCAGTACTTC
CDR3: CASSPRVTGGSYEQYF

V: TRBV11-2
J: TRBJ1-6
length: 14
D: .
size: .
DNA: TGTGCCAGCAGCTTAGTTGACCGGGGTTCACCCCTCCACTTT
CDR3: CASSLVDRGSPLHF

V: TRBV5-4
J: TRBJ1-1
length: 13
D: .
size: .
DNA: TGTGCCAGCAGCTTGGATCAGCCGCTTGAAGCTTTCTTT
CDR3: CASSLDQPLEAFF

V: TRBV12-3/TRBV12-4
J: TRBJ2-3
length: 12
D: .
size: .
DNA: TGTGCCAGCAGTTTCGGGCAAACTACGCAGTATTTT
CDR3: CASSFGQTTQYF

V: TRBV6-5
J: TRBJ1-1
length: 12
D: TRBD1
size: .
DNA: TGTGCCAGCAGGGGGGACAGGGTCCGGGCTTTCTTT
CDR3: CASRGDRVRAFF

V: TRBV5-1
J: TRBJ1-1
length: 15
D: TRBD1
size: .
DNA: TGCGCCAGCAGCATCCGGACAGGGGACAGTACTGAAGCTTTCTTT
CDR3: CASSIRTGDSTEAFF

V: TRBV29-1
J: TRBJ2-1
length: 11
D: .
size: .
DNA: TGCAGCGTTGAAGAAGCGAATGAGCAGTTCTTC
CDR3: CSVEEANEQFF

V: TRBV5-1
J: TRBJ2-3
length: 15
D: TRBD2
size: .
DNA: TGCGCCAGCAGCTTGTCTGCGGGAGGCACAGATACGCAGTATTTT
CDR3: CASSLSAGGTDTQYF

V: TRBV7-2
J: TRBJ1-5
length: 14
D: TRBD1
size: .
DNA: TGTGCCAGCAGCTCCCAGGGGGGGAATCAGCCCCAGCATTTT
CDR3: CASSSQGGNQPQHF

V: TRBV27
J: TRBJ1-1
length: 13
D: .
size: .
DNA: TGTGCCAGCAGTTTAACGGGGCATACTGAAGCTTTCTTT
CDR3: CASSLTGHTEAFF

V: TRBV2
J: TRBJ1-1
length: 14
D: .
size: .
DNA: TGTGCCAGCAGTCCACTGACCACGAACACTGAAGCTTTCTTT
CDR3: CASSPLTTNTEAFF

V: TRBV11-2
J: TRBJ1-1
length: 14
D: .
size: once
DNA: TGTGCCAGCAGCTGGGGGGCGTTGGACACTGAAGCTTTCTTT
CDR3: CASSWGALDTEAFF

V: TRBV3-1/TRBV3-2
J: TRBJ2-2
length: 16
D: .
size: .
DNA: TGTGCCAGCAGCCCCCAAGGGGGGGGCGGGGGCGGGGAGCTGTTTTTT
CDR3: CASSPQGGGGGGELFF

V: TRBV11-3
J: TRBJ2-2
length: 15
D: TRBD1
size: .
DNA: TGTGCCAGCAGCCCCTACCAGGGGGACACCGGGGAGCTGTTTTTT
CDR3: CASSPYQGDTGELFF

V: TRBV30
J: TRBJ1-4
length: 14
D: .
size: .
DNA: TGTGCCTGGAGCCTGGTCCAGGGTTGGGAAAAACTGTTTTTT
CDR3: CAWSLVQGWEKLFF

V: TRBV7-8
J: TRBJ2-2
length: 14
D: .
size: .
DNA: TGTGCCAGCAGTTCCATTCAGTACACCGGGGAGCTGTTTTTT
CDR3: CASSSIQYTGELFF

V: TRBV14
J: TRBJ1-2
length: 15
D: .
size: .
DNA: TGTGCCAGCAGCCAAGGACGGGGGTTGGACTATGGCTACACCTTC
CDR3: CASSQGRGLDYGYTF

V: TRBV29-1
J: TRBJ1-2
length: 14
D: TRBD1
size: .
DNA: TGCAGCGCAGGGACAGCACTTCAAAACTATGGCTACACCTTC
CDR3: CSAGTALQNYGYTF

V: TRBV2
J: TRBJ1-5
length: 14
D: .
size: .
DNA: TGTGCCAGCAGCGCGAACGGCGGGGGGCAGCCCCAGCATTTT
CDR3: CASSANGGGQPQHF

V: TRBV30
J: TRBJ2-1
length: 14
D: TRBD1
size: .
DNA: TGTGCCTGGAGGCCGGGACAGTCTTACAATGAGCAGTTCTTC
CDR3: CAWRPGQSYNEQFF

V: TRBV6-4
J: TRBJ2-1
length: 16
D: TRBD2
size: .
DNA: TGTGCCAGCAGTGAATCTGGAGCGGGGGGGCAGGATGAGCAGTTCTTC
CDR3: CASSESGAGGQDEQFF

V: TRBV4-1
J: TRBJ1-1
length: 13
D: .
size: .
DNA: TGCGCCAGCAGCCAGGGAGGAAACACTGAAGCTTTCTTT
CDR3: CASSQGGNTEAFF

V: TRBV19
J: TRBJ1-2
length: 14
D: .
size: .
DNA: TGTGCCAGTAGTGTGACAGTCCTCGACTATGGCTACACCTTC
CDR3: CASSVTVLDYGYTF

V: TRBV5-6
J: TRBJ1-1
length: 15
D: .
size: .
DNA: TGTGCCAGCAGTAACCGGAGGGGGGTGTGGGTAGAGGCTTTCTTT
CDR3: CASSNRRGVWVEAFF

V: TRBV19
J: TRBJ1-6
length: 17
D: .
size: .
DNA: TGTGCCAGTAGTATAGATGGGGCGCCACGGGGCTTCGGGGCCCTCCACTTT
CDR3: CASSIDGAPRGFGALHF

V: TRBV5-6
J: TRBJ1-2
length: 15
D: .
size: few
DNA: TGTGCCAGCAGCTCTGGGACGGCCTTATTCTATGGCTACACCTTC
CDR3: CASSSGTALFYGYTF

V: TRBV29-1
J: TRBJ2-2
length: 16
D: TRBD2
size: .
DNA: TGCAGCGCCGGGGGAATAAGCGGGAGGAACACCGGGGAGCTGTTTTTT
CDR3: CSAGGISGRNTGELFF

V: TRBV7-3
J: TRBJ2-3
length: 12
D: .
size: .
DNA: TGTGCCAGCAGCCCCGGGGGAGATACGCAGTATTTT
CDR3: CASSPGGDTQYF

V: TRBV7-6
J: TRBJ2-6
length: 19
D: TRBD1
size: .
DNA: TGTGCCAGCAGCTTGGGGTGGAGACAGGGCCTTTCTGGGGCCAACGTCCTGACTTTC
CDR3: CASSLGWRQGLSGANVLTF

V: TRBV29-1
J: TRBJ1-3
length: 15
D: .
size: .
DNA: TGCAGCGTTGAGGCAGGCCCTAACTCTGGAAACACCATATATTTT
CDR3: CSVEAGPNSGNTIYF

V: TRBV7-9
J: TRBJ1-2
length: 13
D: .
size: .
DNA: TGTGCCAGCAGCTTAGGGGCCTTCTATGGCTACACCTTC
CDR3: CASSLGAFYGYTF

V: TRBV24-1
J: TRBJ1-2
length: 17
D: TRBD1
size: once
DNA: TGTGCCACCAGTGACGGGACAGGGAGCTTAGCTAACTATGGCTACACCTTC
CDR3: CATSDGTGSLANYGYTF

V: TRBV7-2
J: TRBJ1-5
length: 15
D: TRBD1
size: .
DNA: TGTGCCAGCAGCTGGGGACAGGGCAGCAATCAGCCCCAGCATTTT
CDR3: CASSWGQGSNQPQHF

V: TRBV29-1
J: TRBJ2-1
length: 12
D: TRBD1
size: .
DNA: TGCAGCGTTACGACAGGGGTTGGTGGGCAGTTCTTC
CDR3: CSVTTGVGGQFF

V: TRBV7-9
J: TRBJ1-3
length: 15
D: .
size: .
DNA: TGTGCCAGCAGCTTAGTGGCGGGTATCGGAAACACCATATATTTT
CDR3: CASSLVAGIGNTIYF

V: TRBV11-1
J: TRBJ2-1
length: 15
D: .
size: once
DNA: TGTGCCAGCAGCTTAGGCCAGGGAGGCTACAATGAGCAGTTCTTC
CDR3: CASSLGQGGYNEQFF

V: TRBV5-1
J: TRBJ1-6
length: 16
D: .
size: .
DNA: TGCGCCAGCAGCTTGCAAGGAGGGAGGACAAATTCACCCCTCCACTTT
CDR3: CASSLQGGRTNSPLHF

V: TRBV5-1
J: TRBJ2-2
length: 16
D: .
size: .
DNA: TGCGCCAGCAGCTTGTCGTTGGCGTCGAACACCGGGGAGCTGTTTTTT
CDR3: CASSLSLASNTGELFF

V: TRBV4-3
J: TRBJ1-6
length: 15
D: .
size: .
DNA: TGCGCCAGCAGCCAAGGAGGGGGGACGGTTTCACCCCTCCACTTT
CDR3: CASSQGGGTVSPLHF

V: TRBV7-2
J: TRBJ2-2
length: 14
D: TRBD1
size: few
DNA: TGTGCCAGCAGCTTCAGACAGGGGTCCGGGGAGCTGTTTTTT
CDR3: CASSFRQGSGELFF

V: TRBV18
J: TRBJ1-2
length: 15
D: TRBD1
size: .
DNA: TGTGCCAGCTCACCACGAGGGACAGAAAACTATGGCTACACCTTC
CDR3: CASSPRGTENYGYTF